The 30 T cell receptor beta chains presented below share a single source sample, sequenced in a study of blood T cell repertoires in COVID-19. Repertoires were generated with immunoSEQ multiplex PCR, while TCRdb's copy carries only in-frame clones and drops some. The sample yields 200,000 to 250,000 clones, roughly 76% seen once. Sample: peripheral blood. The receptors were gathered from a woman older than 75 with COVID-19, enrolled during active disease.

This clone was counted a single time. The chain carries TRBV4-1 and TRBJ1-5; D unresolved. V was pared by 0 bases and J by 3 bases, with 15 bases between. The germline gives CDR1 MGHRA, CDR2 YSYEKL. This CDR3 contains 17 residues. The CDR3 region has the DNA TGCGCCAGCAGCCAAGAAGGAGGGAACCCCTTCAATCAGCCCCAGCATTTT. Residues: CASSQEGGNPFNQPQHF.

The chain joins TRBV10-3 to TRBJ1-1, with D tentatively TRBD1 (5 bases). CDR1 is ENHRY and CDR2 is SYGVKD in the germline V gene. This CDR3 contains 11 residues. Trimming left V 4 bases short and J 7 bases short, with 7 bases between. CDR3 in DNA: TGTGCCATCAGTGGACAGCTTGAAGCTTTCTTT. Protein product: CAISGQLEAFF.

The sample holds a few counts of this clone. The V gene is TRBV2, the J gene TRBJ1-5; no reliable D call. This CDR3 contains 12 residues. Germline assignment: CDR1 SNHLY and CDR2 FYNNEI. V shed 5 bases and J shed 5 bases, with 7 bases lying between them. The CDR3 bases are TGTGCCAGCAGTCTTATCGATCAGCCCCAGCATTTT. Translating gives CASSLIDQPQHF.

This clone was seen more than once but under ten times. The gene calls are TRBV9 and TRBJ1-2; perhaps TRBD1 as D (5 bases). CDR1 is SGDLS, CDR2 YYNGEE, per germline. The ends were cut back, 3 bases at V and 5 bases at J, with 17 bases in the middle. This CDR3 region has 15 residues. The CDR3 DNA reads TGTGCCAGCAGCGCTGAGGCAGGGCATTCATATGGCTACACCTTC. It specifies CASSAEAGHSYGYTF. The variable domain in full, completed from reference TRBV9 and TRBJ1-2, reads DSGVTQTPKHLITATGQRVTLRCSPRSGDLSVYWYQQSLDQGLQFLIQYYNGEERAKGNILERFSAQQFPDLHSELNLSSLELGDSALYFCASSAEAGHSYGYTFGSGTRLTVV.

As regards this clone: A much larger clone is a single base away; this may be a read error. The chain combines TRBV27 with TRBJ2-7; D possibly corresponds to TRBD2 (6 bases). The CDR3 has 13 residues. Trimming removed 6 bases from V and 1 base from J, with 10 bases in between. Per germline, CDR1 MNHEY and CDR2 SMNVEV (reference sequence). In DNA, the CDR3 is TGTGCCAGCAGGGGGACTGGATCCTACGAGCAGTACTTC. Translation gives CASRGTGSYEQYF.

The chain has TRBV5-1 and TRBJ1-4; 7 bases line up with TRBD1. Germline assignment: CDR1 SGHRS and CDR2 YFSETQ. The CDR3 sequence is 14 residues long. The V and J ends lost 0 bases and 8 bases, in that order; junction bases with no gene match: 4. CDR3 in amino acids: CASSLEAGQEKLFF. The CDR3, as DNA: TGCGCCAGCAGCTTGGAGGCGGGACAGGAAAAACTGTTTTTT. Complete variable domain (other parts from reference TRBV5-1 and TRBJ1-4): KAGVTQTPRYLIKTRGQQVTLSCSPISGHRSVSWYQQTPGQGLQFLFEYFSETQRNKGNFPGRFSGRQFSNSRSEMNVSTLELGDSALYLCASSLEAGQEKLFFGSGTQLSVL.

J is TRBJ2-1 and V is TRBV24-1; 10 nucleotides match TRBD2. The V gene end was trimmed by 2 bases and the J gene end by 6 bases; junction bases not matched to a gene: 3. The CDR3 has 15 amino acids. CDR1 KGHDR and CDR2 SFDVKD come from the germline V gene. CDR3 protein: CATSDWTSGVNEQFF. DNA for the CDR3: TGTGCCACCAGTGATTGGACTAGCGGAGTCAATGAGCAGTTCTTC.

There are a few counts of this clone. The chain couples TRBV7-2 to TRBJ2-1, with 13 nucleotides matching TRBD2. Unmatched junction bases numbered 5, after V lost 2 bases and J lost 7 bases. The CDR3 has 16 residues. CDR1 is SGHTA and CDR2 is FQGNSA in the germline V gene. The CDR3 sequence: CASSLPTSGRKNEQFF. The DNA of the CDR3 is TGTGCCAGCAGCTTACCGACTAGCGGGAGGAAAAATGAGCAGTTCTTC.

This chain joins TRBV6-1 and TRBJ2-7; 9 nucleotides agree with TRBD2. V shed 2 bases and J 7 bases; nucleotides not matched to a gene: 9. CDR3 size: 15 residues. The germline V gene encodes CDR1 MNHNS and CDR2 SASEGT. The CDR3, as DNA: TGTGCCAGCAGTGAAATCCGGCTAGCGGGGCGTGAGCAGTACTTC. It yields the protein CASSEIRLAGREQYF.

This clone was detected a few times. The CDR3 nucleotides are TGCAGCGTTGTAGTGGGACAGGGGAAAAATGGCTACACCTTC. This gives the protein CSVVVGQGKNGYTF. The J gene is TRBJ1-2, the V gene TRBV29-1; TRBD1 matches at 10 bases. The germline CDR1 and CDR2 sequences are SQVTM and ANQGSEA. This CDR3 contains 14 residues. J lost 6 bases, V lost 4 bases, and 8 bases had no gene match.

The chain links TRBV11-2 to TRBJ2-3, with TRBD2 matching 9 bases. In germline, CDR1 is SGHAT, CDR2 FQNNGV. The CDR3 runs 15 residues. V was clipped by 4 bases and J by 1 base; unmatched bases: 3. CDR3 coding DNA: TGTGCCAGCAGCTCGCGGGGGGGACGCACAGATACGCAGTATTTT. Its protein is CASSSRGGRTDTQYF.

The gene calls are TRBV30 and TRBJ1-2, with a possible D match to TRBD1 (5 bases). Trimming took off 2 bases at V and 0 bases at J, with 7 bases between the two ends. The CDR3 has 13 residues. The V gene's germline CDR1 is GTSNPN and CDR2 SVGIG (reference sequence). The CDR3 DNA follows: TGTGCCTGGAGTCCGACAGCTAACTATGGCTACACCTTC. It codes for CAWSPTANYGYTF.

This clone was recorded once. CDR3 residues: CASSEIPTKGQPQHF. The CDR3 DNA is TGTGCCAGCAGTGAAATTCCGACAAAAGGTCAGCCCCAGCATTTT. This chain uses TRBV2 with TRBJ1-5; D unresolved. Trimming took 2 bases from V and 6 from J, leaving 14 bases between them. The V gene's germline CDR1 is SNHLY and CDR2 FYNNEI. This CDR3 comprises 15 residues.

This chain connects TRBV29-1 to TRBJ1-2; weak D call: TRBD1 (5 bases). V was cut by 4 bases and J by 5 bases, with 14 bases left in between. Germline V gene sequence: CDR1 SQVTM, CDR2 ANQGSEA. This CDR3 spans 13 amino acids. The DNA for the CDR3 is TGCAGCGTTGCCGGGGGAGGTGGTTATGGCTACACCTTC. Encoded protein: CSVAGGGGYGYTF.

The V and J genes are TRBV4-1 and TRBJ2-7; D is perhaps TRBD2 (5 bases). The CDR3 is 16 residues long. The germline gives CDR1 MGHRA, CDR2 YSYEKL. V gave up 1 base and J gave up 3 bases, with 16 bases separating them. In nucleotides, the CDR3 is TGCGCCAGCAGCCAAGTCCTGGAGGCAGGATACTACGAGCAGTACTTC. Translating it yields CASSQVLEAGYYEQYF.

This clone has just a few counts. The CDR3 DNA is TGTGCCAGTAACACAGGACAGGGGGGTTCGGGGACTGAAGCTTTCTTT. As protein: CASNTGQGGSGTEAFF. The chain has TRBV19 and TRBJ1-1, with 10 bases identical to TRBD1. The CDR3 runs 16 residues. The germline V gene encodes CDR1 LNHDA and CDR2 SQIVND (reference sequence). After removal of 7 bases from V and 5 bases from J, the junction contained 13 bases not matched to a gene.

This clone was recorded only once. The CDR3 nucleotides read TGTGCCAGCAGTTTATTGCGGACAGGAAGCTCCTATAATTCACCCCTCCACTTT. Translated, it gives CASSLLRTGSSYNSPLHF. The chain employs TRBV27 and TRBJ1-6, with 7 bases identical to TRBD1. The CDR3 spans 18 residues. CDR1 and CDR2 (germline): MNHEY, SMNVEV (reference sequence). V lost 1 base to trimming and J lost 0 bases; unmatched junction nucleotides: 6.

V and J are TRBV2 and TRBJ1-1, with 8 bases aligning to TRBD1. Looked up from germline, CDR1 is SNHLY and CDR2 is FYNNEI. The CDR3 is 12 amino acids. Germline trimming cut 10 bases from V and 2 bases from J; bases unmatched to any gene: 3. CDR3 sequence: CANGQGNTEAFF. DNA for the CDR3: TGTGCCAACGGACAGGGAAACACTGAAGCTTTCTTT.

The CDR3 nucleotides read TGTGCCAGCAGTTACTCCTCCGTATCCTATAATTCACCCCTCCACTTT. Translated: CASSYSSVSYNSPLHF. The chain uses TRBV6-5 and TRBJ1-6; D unclear. This CDR3 region has 16 residues. The V and J ends lost 0 bases and 1 base respectively, with 7 bases between them. The germline CDR1 and CDR2 sequences are MNHEY and SVGAGI.

This clone was observed a few times. This sequence joins TRBV29-1 and TRBJ2-7, with TRBD1 identical over 7 bases. V shed 4 bases, J shed 2 bases, and the junction held 5 bases outside the gene matches. Germline V gives CDR1 SQVTM, CDR2 ANQGSEA. The CDR3 has 13 residues. The CDR3 here is CSVGQGPPYEQYF. The CDR3 DNA reads TGCAGCGTTGGACAGGGCCCTCCCTACGAGCAGTACTTC.

The chain links TRBV19 to TRBJ2-2; TRBD1 matches 10 bases. The CDR3 sequence is 15 residues long. Germline CDR1 reads LNHDA; CDR2 reads SQIVND (reference sequence). The V and J ends lost 7 bases and 5 bases, in that order; junction bases with no gene match: 7. The CDR3 here is CASIPGTGETGELFF. Written as DNA, the CDR3 is TGTGCCAGTATTCCGGGGACAGGGGAAACCGGGGAGCTGTTTTTT.

This clone was seen once. Here the CDR3 DNA reads TGTGCCAGCAGCGTAGTTTATGGACAGGGGGTACAAGCTTTCTTT. Its protein product is CASSVVYGQGVQAFF. V usage is TRBV9 and J usage is TRBJ1-1, with 10 nucleotides matching TRBD1. There are 15 residues in the CDR3. Germline trimming cut 0 bases from V and 9 bases from J; bases unmatched to any gene: 8. The germline V gene has CDR1 SGDLS and CDR2 YYNGEE.

The chain uses TRBV7-2 and TRBJ2-3; TRBD2 aligns across 11 bases. This CDR3 has 18 amino acids. V shed 3 bases, J shed 0 bases, and the junction held 8 bases outside the gene matches. From germline, CDR1 is SGHTA and CDR2 FQGNSA. The CDR3 loop is CASSFKVAGGTSTDTQYF. CDR3 coding DNA: TGTGCCAGCAGCTTTAAGGTAGCGGGAGGGACTAGCACAGATACGCAGTATTTT.

V usage is TRBV5-1 and J usage is TRBJ1-6; 10 bases align to TRBD1. The CDR3 runs 16 residues. Per germline, CDR1 SGHRS and CDR2 YFSETQ. The V gene end was trimmed by 0 bases and the J gene end by 14 bases; junction bases not matched to a gene: 11. CDR3 DNA: TGCGCCAGCAGCTTGGGGGAAAGACAGGGGGCGAGGACCCTCCACTTT. Its translation: CASSLGERQGARTLHF.

The chain is built from TRBV5-6 and TRBJ1-1, with D uncertain. V dropped 3 bases and J dropped 4 bases, with 10 bases sitting between them. The CDR3 contains 13 residues. Germline V gene lookup returns CDR1 SGHDT and CDR2 YYEEEE. The CDR3 reads CASSSGVPTEAFF. The CDR3 DNA is TGTGCCAGCAGCTCGGGAGTCCCCACTGAAGCTTTCTTT. Full variable domain (outside the CDR3, taken from reference TRBV5-6 and TRBJ1-1): DAGVTQSPTHLIKTRGQQVTLRCSPKSGHDTVSWYQQALGQGPQFIFQYYEEEERQRGNFPDRFSGHQFPNYSSELNVNALLLGDSALYLCASSSGVPTEAFFGQGTRLTVV.

The chain uses TRBV11-2 and TRBJ1-3; 7 nucleotides agree with TRBD1. V was pared by 7 bases and J by 6 bases, with 12 bases of the junction left unmatched. The germline CDR1 and CDR2 sequences are SGHAT and FQNNGV. CDR3 length equals 15 residues. CDR3 sequence: CASTLVATGQNTIYF. The DNA of the CDR3 is TGTGCCAGCACCCTCGTGGCGACAGGGCAAAACACCATATATTTT.

The rearrangement links TRBV5-4 to TRBJ2-6; D not certain. CDR3 length equals 14 residues. Trimming removed 6 bases from V and 0 bases from J, with 7 bases in between. The germline V gene encodes CDR1 SGHNT and CDR2 YYREEE (reference sequence). The chain's CDR3 is CASIPNSGANVLTF. The CDR3 DNA reads TGTGCCAGCATCCCAAACTCTGGGGCCAACGTCCTGACTTTC.

V usage is TRBV4-1 and J usage is TRBJ1-1; the match to TRBD1 covers 7 bases. The junction had 2 bases not matched to a gene; V was cut back by 1 base and J by 0 bases. CDR3 length: 15 amino acids. Germline V gene sequence: CDR1 MGHRA, CDR2 YSYEKL. The CDR3 coding sequence is TGCGCCAGCAGCCAAGCAGGGGGAATGAACACTGAAGCTTTCTTT. Translated: CASSQAGGMNTEAFF.

This rearrangement joins TRBV4-1 to TRBJ2-7, with 7 bases lining up with TRBD1. Trimming took 1 base from V and 2 from J; bases not matched to a gene: 8. The CDR3 totals 16 residues. The V gene's germline CDR1 is MGHRA and CDR2 YSYEKL. Here the CDR3 DNA reads TGCGCCAGCAGCCAAGGCTCCGGGACAGATACCTACGAGCAGTACTTC. Translated: CASSQGSGTDTYEQYF.

The J gene is TRBJ1-1, the V gene TRBV6-2 or TRBV6-3; D not resolved. There are 14 residues in the CDR3. The V gene lost 6 bases and the J gene lost 3 bases, with 14 bases spanning the gap. Germline V lookup: CDR1 MNHEY, CDR2 SVGEGT. The CDR3 coding sequence is TGTGCCAGCAGCCCTTTACGGGGTCACACTGAAGCTTTCTTT. It encodes CASSPLRGHTEAFF.